The 6 T cell receptor beta chains presented below share a single source sample, sequenced in a study of T-cell memory formation after mild COVID-19. TCRdb called the 5' RACE reads again in MiXCR, with one record for every CDR3 protein. The sample has some 160,000 distinct CDR3 sequences, roughly 13% seen once; the top ten hold about 3.6%. Sequences were obtained from PBMCs or a T cell subset sorted from them (not recorded which). The receptors here all came from a man younger than 35 who had mild COVID-19 (a few samples of this study predate the infection). Cell type and time point are not known.

The chain carries TRBV15 and TRBJ2-3; D is unresolved. The CDR3 spans 14 residues. V was pared by 0 bases and J by 1 base, with 5 bases between. The germline V gene has CDR1 LNHNV and CDR2 YYDKDF (reference sequence). The CDR3 DNA reads as TGTGCCACCAGCAGAGATCGACGCACAGATACGCAGTATTTT. It specifies CATSRDRRTDTQYF.

The rearrangement uses TRBV10-3 and TRBJ1-5, with D hard to call. V was cut by 0 bases and J by 6 bases, with 9 bases left in between. This CDR3 has 14 residues. Germline V gene lookup returns CDR1 ENHRY and CDR2 SYGVKD. The CDR3 protein is CAISESSGSQPQHF. CDR3 nucleotide sequence: TGTGCCATCAGTGAGTCGAGTGGTTCTCAGCCCCAGCATTTT.

This clonotype was found a few times. The CDR3 region is CASSLVGLAGVPYNEQFF. The CDR3 region has the DNA TGCGCCAGCAGCTTGGTAGGATTGGCGGGGGTCCCTTACAATGAGCAGTTCTTC. The V call is TRBV5-1, the J call TRBJ2-1, with 7 positions matching TRBD2. Unmatched junction bases numbered 13, after V lost 0 bases and J lost 4 bases. The CDR3 runs to 18 residues. Germline loops: CDR1 SGHRS, CDR2 YFSETQ.

The chain combines TRBV12-3 or TRBV12-4 with TRBJ2-7, with 9 bases that match TRBD1. The length of the CDR3 is 14 residues. Trimming cost V 2 bases and J 3 bases; bases outside gene matches: 2. The CDR3 loop is CASSLWGQGYEQYF. DNA for the CDR3: TGTGCCAGCAGTTTATGGGGACAGGGCTACGAGCAGTACTTC.

In nucleotides, the CDR3 is TGCAGTGCTAAGTTGGGACACGCTAACTATGGCTACACCTTC. It is translated as CSAKLGHANYGYTF. V is TRBV20-1 and J is TRBJ1-2, with a weak D call TRBD1 (6 bases). Germline V gene data show CDR1 as DFQATT and CDR2 as SNEGSKA (reference sequence). V lost 4 bases to trimming and J lost 0 bases, with 12 bases between them. This CDR3 is 14 amino acids long.

The gene calls are TRBV2 and TRBJ2-1; 13 positions match TRBD2. The J segment lost 9 bases and the V segment lost 4 bases, leaving 6 bases of the junction unmatched. This CDR3 region has 15 residues. Germline values: CDR1 SNHLY, CDR2 FYNNEI. The CDR3 DNA reads TGTGCCAGCAGTGCCACTAGCGGGGGGGCAAGTGAGCAGTTCTTC. It translates to CASSATSGGASEQFF.